This TCR beta chain stems from a study of blood T cells in healthy people across ages. General study findings and limits: PBMCs that were unsorted prevented a conclusive naive versus antigen-experienced comparison. Naive T cell percentage by flow cytometry tracked strongly with beta diversity.

Each donor gave approximately 9.1 milliliters of peripheral blood. The second PCR ran about 6 to 11 cycles with a sample-barcoded 5' primer and J-beta primers. TCRdb called the 5' RACE reads again in MiXCR, with one record for every CDR3 protein. Of 700,000 or so distinct CDR3 sequences in the sample, 20% to 25% were seen once. V was shortened by 1 base and J by 3 bases, with 4 bases between the two germline ends. Germline-derived CDR1 and CDR2 are SGHRS and YFSETQ. The CDR3 sequence is 12 residues long. This clonotype was seen at least ten times. Its target is unknown. The clonotype comes from a man aged 65-85 years in good health. Sequencing was carried out using blood. The chain has TRBV5-1 and TRBJ1-2, with no clear D. The CDR3 coding sequence is TGCGCCAGCAGCTTGCCGGACTATGGCTACACCTTC. Residues: CASSLPDYGYTF.